This TCR beta chain emerged from a study of blood T cell repertoires in COVID-19. Generated by immunoSEQ multiplex PCR, the TCRdb table keeps only in-frame clones and is missing some. The profile covers 300,000 to 350,000 clones, with around 87% appearing a single time and about 6% taken by the ten largest. The CDR3 consists of 16 residues. Unmatched junction bases numbered 12, after V lost 2 bases and J lost 5 bases. Germline assignment: CDR1 GTSNPN and CDR2 SVGIG (reference sequence). This clone came up once. The sample comprised peripheral blood. The TCR sequence derives from a woman aged 45-65 years with COVID-19, enrolled during active disease. The chain combines TRBV30 with TRBJ2-5; 9 nucleotides line up with TRBD1. Written as DNA, the CDR3 is TGTGCCTGGAGTCCCCTACCCACAGGGGGCACGGAGACCCAGTACTTC. Protein product: CAWSPLPTGGTETQYF.